The 28 T cell receptor beta chains given below trace back to one sample, sequenced in a study of tumor and adjacent non-tumor tissue in lung cancer. No cell sorting was done before RNA was extracted from the tissue. The normal lung tissue was taken more than 3 cm from the tumor edge. Three rounds of nested PCR, following a modified ARM-PCR protocol, produced the TCRbeta library. TCRdb re-analysed the multiplex PCR reads in MiXCR, keeping a single row per CDR3 protein. The table has about 67,000 distinct CDR3 sequences, 65% to 80% seen once. The sequenced sample consisted of distant non-tumor lung tissue. The receptors were sampled from a man between 60 and 75 years old with non-small cell lung cancer.

As for this clonotype: The junction and the germline gene differ at one end; a read error may be behind it. The chain is built from TRBV28 and TRBJ2-7; D is possibly TRBD1 or TRBD2 (5 bases each). This CDR3 is built from 14 residues. CDR1 is MDHEN, CDR2 SYDVKM, per germline. CDR3 in amino acids: CASTIEQGGYEQYF. CDR3 nucleotides: TGCGCCAGCACCATTGAGCAGGGCGGGTACGAGCAGTACTTC.

The table lists this clonotype with many counts. This chain links TRBV7-9 with TRBJ2-7; 11 bases align to TRBD2. There are 14 residues in the CDR3. With 5 bases clipped from V and 4 bases from J, the junction kept 4 bases outside the gene matches. Germline V lookup: CDR1 SEHNR, CDR2 FQNEAQ (reference sequence). The CDR3 here is CASSLSGRAYEQYF. The CDR3 DNA reads as TGTGCCAGCAGCCTTAGCGGGAGGGCGTACGAGCAGTACTTC. Full variable domain (outside the CDR3, taken from reference TRBV7-9 and TRBJ2-7): DTGVSQNPRHKITKRGQNVTFRCDPISEHNRLYWYRQTLGQGPEFLTYFQNEAQLEKSRLLSDRFSAERPKGSFSTLEIQRTEQGDSAMYLCASSLSGRAYEQYFGPGTRLTVT.

V usage is TRBV29-1 and J usage is TRBJ2-5; no firm D call. Germline assignment: CDR1 SQVTM and CDR2 ANQGSEA. V lost 1 base, J lost 4 bases, and 10 bases lay in between. This CDR3 has 13 amino acids. CDR3 sequence reads: CSVEAETGETQYF. In nucleotides, the CDR3 is TGCAGCGTTGAAGCCGAGACGGGAGAGACCCAGTACTTC.

This chain joins TRBV11-2 and TRBJ1-6; D unresolved. Germline assignment: CDR1 SGHAT and CDR2 FQNNGV. Trimming left V 0 bases short and J 8 bases short, with 11 bases between. The CDR3 covers 15 residues. The CDR3 reads CASSLDLGPYSPLHF. The CDR3 nucleotides read TGTGCCAGCAGCTTAGATCTCGGACCCTATTCACCCCTCCACTTT.

As to this clonotype: The junction departs from the called germline gene at one end, perhaps through a read error. The chain is built from TRBV29-1 and TRBJ2-3; TRBD2 matches 12 bases. CDR3 length equals 16 residues. CDR1 and CDR2 (germline): SQVTM, ANQGSEA. CDR3 protein: CSVIKGLAGPVDTKYF. The DNA of the CDR3 is TGTAGCGTTATAAAAGGACTAGCGGGACCGGTAGATACGAAGTATTTT.

Concerning this clonotype: The CDR3 end shows no conserved phenylalanine or tryptophan, and so a read error is likely. The V call is TRBV6-1, the J call TRBJ2-3; tentative D call: TRBD2 (5 bases). The germline V gene has CDR1 MNHNS and CDR2 SASEGT. CDR3 length: 16 amino acids. In DNA, the CDR3 is TGTGCCAGCAGATTGGGAGCGGCATCGAGCACAGATACACAGTATCTT. It codes for CASRLGAASSTDTQYL.

This chain joins TRBV28 and TRBJ1-2, with D possibly matching TRBD1 (5 bases). CDR1 MDHEN and CDR2 SYDVKM come from the germline V gene. V lost 2 bases to trimming and J lost 9 bases, with 16 bases between them. The CDR3 loop spans 14 amino acids. The CDR3 DNA is TGTGCCAGCAGTTTAGCGATAGGGACTTATTGCTACACCTTC. It encodes CASSLAIGTYCYTF.

The V gene is TRBV19, the J gene TRBJ2-7; D gene unclear. CDR1 and CDR2 from the germline V gene are LNHDA and SQIVND (reference sequence). CDR3 length: 15 amino acids. The ends were cut back, 4 bases at V and 0 bases at J, with 13 bases in the middle. CDR3 in DNA: TGTGCCAGTAGTACCCAGGCGTGGGACTCCTACGAGCAGTACTTC. Residues: CASSTQAWDSYEQYF.

To note about this clonotype: One end of the junction does not line up with germline, which may come from a read error. The chain is built from TRBV12-3 or TRBV12-4 and TRBJ2-7, with D uncertain. The CDR3 is 13 amino acids. CDR3 nucleotides: TGTGCCAGTAGTTTAGTCGCCCCGCCCGTGCAGTACTTC. Translation gives CASSLVAPPVQYF.

CDR3 nucleotide sequence: TGCAGCGTTGGCCTCACTGGATCTGAAGCTTTCTTT. Translation: CSVGLTGSEAFF. The chain has TRBV29-1 and TRBJ1-1; no firm D call. The germline V gene has CDR1 SQVTM and CDR2 ANQGSEA. This CDR3 comprises 12 residues. The germline V and J ends were trimmed by 4 bases and 6 bases, with 12 bases remaining between them. Full variable domain (missing parts from reference TRBV29-1 and TRBJ1-1): SAVISQKPSRDICQRGTSLTIQCQVDSQVTMMFWYRQQPGQSLTLIATANQGSEATYESGFVIDKFPISRPNLTFSTLTVSNMSPEDSSIYLCSVGLTGSEAFFGQGTRLTVV.

Comments on this clonotype: A much larger clone differs by one base, so this may be a read error. The chain recombines TRBV12-3 or TRBV12-4 with TRBJ2-5; D is uncertain. The CDR3 sequence is 11 residues long. Here the CDR3 reads CVSSLRETQYF. As DNA, the CDR3 is TGTGTCAGCAGTCTAAGGGAGACCCAGTACTTC.

The chain carries TRBV12-3 or TRBV12-4 and TRBJ2-3; tentative D call: TRBD2 (6 bases). Trimming removed 0 bases from V and 5 bases from J, with 15 bases in between. CDR3 size: 16 residues. The CDR3 loop reads CASSLARTGVVDTQYF. CDR3 DNA sequence: TGTGCCAGCAGTTTAGCGCGTACGGGAGTGGTAGATACGCAGTATTTT.

This clonotype was observed once. One junction end disagrees with the germline gene, perhaps due to a read error. The chain links TRBV6-6 to TRBJ2-4; no clear D gene. The CDR3 has 13 residues. Looked up from germline, CDR1 is MNHNY and CDR2 is SVGAGI (reference sequence). For the CDR3, the DNA is TGTGCCGGCAGCCCCGAACCCAAAAACATTCAATACTTC. Protein sequence: CAGSPEPKNIQYF.

V and J are TRBV6-5 and TRBJ2-5, with D perhaps matching TRBD2 (6 bases). From germline, CDR1 is MNHEY and CDR2 SVGAGI. Trimming removed 8 bases from V and 7 bases from J, with 23 bases in between. The CDR3 covers 15 residues. CDR3 nucleotide sequence: TGTGCCAGCGGTCCTAACCCGGGCCTCGGGGGGACCCAGTACTTC. It encodes CASGPNPGLGGTQYF.

This clonotype was found many times. CDR3 protein: CSARDTGWYEQYF. CDR3 DNA sequence: TGCAGTGCTAGAGATACGGGGTGGTACGAGCAGTACTTC. The rearrangement joins TRBV20-1 to TRBJ2-7; maybe TRBD2 (5 bases). CDR1 and CDR2 from the germline V gene are DFQATT and SNEGSKA (reference sequence). The CDR3 runs to 13 residues. The V gene lost 0 bases and the J gene lost 4 bases, with 10 bases spanning the gap.

Concerning this clonotype itself: A read error may account for a junction end that differs from germline. This sequence joins TRBV28 and TRBJ1-1; maybe TRBD1 (5 bases). From germline, CDR1 is MDHEN and CDR2 SYDVKM. This CDR3 contains 17 residues. The CDR3 sequence: CAIKSTGWGGVNTEGFF. Here the CDR3 DNA reads TGTGCCATCAAATCAACCGGTTGGGGGGGAGTCAACACTGAAGGTTTCTTT.

This clonotype occurred many times. The chain combines TRBV7-8 with TRBJ2-2, with D perhaps TRBD1 or TRBD2 (5 bases each). This CDR3 region has 17 residues. CDR1 and CDR2 from the germline V gene are SGHVS and FQNEAQ. The V and J ends lost 1 base and 6 bases respectively, with 18 bases between them. Here the CDR3 reads CASSLGSGTPTPGELFF. The CDR3 DNA is TGTGCCAGCAGCTTAGGGTCCGGGACCCCGACGCCCGGGGAGCTGTTTTTT.

On this clonotype itself: At one end, the junction sequence differs from germline, possibly due to a read error. The chain recombines TRBV6-6 with TRBJ2-7; 10 nucleotides align to TRBD1. Germline-derived CDR1 and CDR2 are MNHNY and SVGAGI (reference sequence). This CDR3 has 16 residues. The CDR3 sequence: CASRSPNDRGLYGQYF. Written as DNA, the CDR3 is TGTGCTAGCAGATCTCCCAACGACAGGGGGCTCTACGGGCAGTACTTC.

This clonotype was seen a few times. The DNA is omitted, as the CDR3 cannot be located on it reliably, and the CDR3 follows TCRdb's listing. The chain carries TRBV20-1 and TRBJ2-2; the D call TRBD2 from the table was never checked on the DNA. CDR1 and CDR2 from the germline V gene are DFQATT and SNEGSKA (reference sequence). The CDR3 numbers 16 amino acids, ends counted. The CDR3 sequence: CSARPKREGNTGSCFF.

A remark on this clonotype: The junction departs from the called germline gene at one end, perhaps through a read error. This rearrangement joins TRBV29-1 to TRBJ2-7; TRBD2 is a possible D gene (5 bases). Germline lookup yields CDR1 SQVTM and CDR2 ANQGSEA. The CDR3 has 11 residues. The CDR3 region has the DNA TGTAGCGTTGAGCATGCCTACGAGCAGTACTTC. Protein sequence: CSVEHAYEQYF.

In its sample, this clonotype was seen many times. V is TRBV5-5 and J is TRBJ2-2; possible D gene TRBD2, 5 bases. CDR1 and CDR2 (germline): SGHKS, YYEKEE (reference sequence). V shed 6 bases and J shed 0 bases, with 12 bases lying between them. This CDR3 region has 15 residues. The CDR3 region has the DNA TGTGCCAGCACCATGACTAACGCGAACACCGGGGAGCTGTTTTTT. Protein: CASTMTNANTGELFF.

This clonotype occurred many times. The chain couples TRBV20-1 to TRBJ1-6; 10 nucleotides line up with TRBD1. The V gene's germline CDR1 is DFQATT and CDR2 SNEGSKA (reference sequence). V was clipped by 1 base and J by 10 bases; unmatched bases: 7. This CDR3 comprises 15 residues. The CDR3: CSARVKGQGQSPLHF. For the CDR3, the DNA is TGCAGTGCTAGAGTCAAGGGACAGGGGCAATCACCCCTCCACTTT.

This clonotype occurred once. Given the absence of the conserved phenylalanine or tryptophan at the CDR3 end, a read error is likely. J is TRBJ2-2 and V is TRBV11-2; D uncertain. CDR1 is SGHAT and CDR2 is FQNNGV in the germline V gene. This CDR3 contains 17 residues. V was pared by 5 bases and J by 2 bases, with 18 bases between. Here the CDR3 reads CASSLPLLQENTGELFS. DNA of the CDR3: TGTGCCAGCAGCCTTCCGCTCCTACAAGAAAACACCGGGGAGCTGTTTTCT.

In its sample, this clonotype was seen many times. CDR3: CASGGLAGGGETQYF. CDR3 coding DNA: TGTGCCAGCGGGGGACTAGCGGGAGGGGGTGAGACCCAGTACTTC. The genes are TRBV28 and TRBJ2-5, with TRBD2 matching 16 bases. CDR1 is MDHEN, CDR2 SYDVKM, per germline. The CDR3 runs 15 residues. V gave up 8 bases and J gave up 5 bases; unmatched junction bases: 5. The whole variable domain, remainder taken from reference TRBV28 and TRBJ2-5, is DVKVTQSSRYLVKRTGEKVFLECVQDMDHENMFWYRQDPGLGLRLIYFSYDVKMKEKGDIPEGYSVSREKKERFSLILESASTNQTSMYLCASGGLAGGGETQYFGPGTRLLVL.

A note on this clonotype: This CDR3 is missing its conserved last phenylalanine or tryptophan, likely due to a read error. The J gene is TRBJ2-5, the V gene TRBV4-1, with 7 bases matching TRBD1. Germline V gene sequence: CDR1 MGHRA, CDR2 YSYEKL. The J segment lost 5 bases and the V segment lost 6 bases, leaving 12 bases of the junction unmatched. This CDR3 comprises 15 residues. CDR3 DNA: TGCGCCAGCAGTAGAGGAAGGGGGCAAAGGGAGACCCAGTACTTA. The encoded protein is CASSRGRGQRETQYL.

About this clonotype: One end of the junction is discordant with germline, which a read error may explain. The chain uses TRBV29-1 and TRBJ1-2; D possibly corresponds to TRBD1 (5 bases). The V gene's germline CDR1 is SQVTM and CDR2 ANQGSEA. The CDR3 contains 12 residues. In DNA form, the CDR3 reads TGCAGCGTGACAGAAACTAACTATGGCTTCATCTTC. Translation gives CSVTETNYGFIF.

This sequence joins TRBV20-1 and TRBJ2-1; unclear D gene. The germline gives CDR1 DFQATT, CDR2 SNEGSKA (reference sequence). Between the trimmed V and J ends, which lost 3 bases and 12 bases, there was a span of 27 bases. The CDR3 sequence is 16 residues long. The CDR3 sequence is CSASAPARHPNTGQFF. The DNA of the CDR3 is TGCAGTGCTAGCGCCCCCGCTAGACATCCTAATACGGGGCAGTTCTTC.

Comment on this clonotype: Compared with germline, one end of the junction differs, possibly owing to a read error. The chain employs TRBV20-1 and TRBJ2-1; D is unresolved. The CDR3 loop spans 15 amino acids. Germline V gene lookup returns CDR1 DFQATT and CDR2 SNEGSKA (reference sequence). CDR3 nucleotide sequence: TGCAGTGCTAGAGATCCAAGTACTGCCTACAATGAGGAGTTCTTC. Encoded protein: CSARDPSTAYNEEFF.